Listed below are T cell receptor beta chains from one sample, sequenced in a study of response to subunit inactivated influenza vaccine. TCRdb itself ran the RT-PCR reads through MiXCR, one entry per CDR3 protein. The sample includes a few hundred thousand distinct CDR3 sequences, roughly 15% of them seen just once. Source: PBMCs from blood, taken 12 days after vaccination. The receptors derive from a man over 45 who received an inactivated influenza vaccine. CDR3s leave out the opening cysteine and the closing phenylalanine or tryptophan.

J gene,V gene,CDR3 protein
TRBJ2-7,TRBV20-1,SASNYEQY
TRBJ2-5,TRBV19,ASSITSFRETQY
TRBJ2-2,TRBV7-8,ASSSGLQAPTGELF
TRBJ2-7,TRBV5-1,ASSLNGLAGGEQY
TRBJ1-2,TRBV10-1,ASSVRRDDGYT
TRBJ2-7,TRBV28,ASLGLAGVYPYEQY
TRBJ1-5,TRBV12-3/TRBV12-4,ASTLSQGREPQH
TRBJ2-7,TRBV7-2,ASSPGAPYEQY
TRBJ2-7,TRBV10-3,AITRQTDYEQY
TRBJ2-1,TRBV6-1,ASSATGLSYNEQF
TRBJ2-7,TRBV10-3,AISGTGEYYEQY
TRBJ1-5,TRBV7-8,ASSQTEALSNQPQH
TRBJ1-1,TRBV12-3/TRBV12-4,ASSHRPGQGTEAF
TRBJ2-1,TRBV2,ASMVQGGSYNEQF
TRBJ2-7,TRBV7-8,ASSFATSGKRGLYEQY
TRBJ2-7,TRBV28,ASSSAGTGPYEQY
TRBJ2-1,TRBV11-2,ASSYHPGLAGRYNEQF
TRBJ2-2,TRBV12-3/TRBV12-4,ASSLLAGGPSGELF
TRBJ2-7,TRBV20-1,SASASDYEQY
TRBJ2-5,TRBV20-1,SARDHVREYQETQY
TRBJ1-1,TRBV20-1,SASPFPNTEAF
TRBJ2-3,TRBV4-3,ASSQERGADTQY
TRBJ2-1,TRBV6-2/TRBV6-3,ASSARYNEQF
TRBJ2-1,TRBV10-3,AISHYGTGKNEQF
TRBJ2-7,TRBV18,ASSQKDNSYEQY